Sequencing of this TCR beta chain was carried out in a study of blood T cells in healthy people across ages. Findings and caveats of the study: Higher diversity, along with more naive CD4+ cells, distinguished long-lived donors from aged donors.

The second PCR ran roughly 6 to 11 cycles with a sample-barcoded 5' primer and J-beta primers. TCRdb re-called the 5' RACE reads through MiXCR, storing one row per CDR3 protein. The repertoire has hundreds of thousands of distinct CDR3 sequences, 40% to 45% of them found once; the top ten carry roughly 19%. The CDR3 has 13 amino acids. CDR1 is SQVTM, CDR2 ANQGSEA, per germline. J was trimmed by 11 bases and V by 3 bases; bases with no gene match: 11. With regard to this clonotype: Its antigen is unknown.

The draw of peripheral blood yielded ten milliliters from each donor. The chain is built from TRBV29-1 and TRBJ2-5; 8 bases align to TRBD1. The sequence came from a woman aged 55-70 years in good health. Specimen: blood. The chain's CDR3 is CSVDQGARNEQYF. CDR3 coding DNA: TGCAGCGTTGACCAGGGGGCGCGGAATGAGCAGTACTTC.